This TCR beta chain was profiled in a study of cytomegalovirus exposure and HLA in healthy donors. This PCR relied on a set of 60 Vbeta primers and 13 Jbeta primers. Original data processing: In a later analysis, the count reached about 80 million unique TCR beta chains, with about 11 million shared. TCRdb's table, derived via immunoSEQ multiplex PCR, lists solely in-frame clones and lacks some. V, J and clone size are taken as reported in that table, and D and trimming were inferred from the DNA itself. This table holds under 120,000 clones. This receptor was identified in a man over 45 in good health and CMV-seronegative. The source material was PBMCs.

CDR3 sequence: CASSPGTPYEQYF. The CDR3 DNA reads TGTGCCAGCAGCCCAGGGACACCTTACGAGCAGTACTTC. The V gene is TRBV6-5, the J gene TRBJ2-7; tentatively, D is TRBD1 (6 bases). The length of the CDR3 is 13 residues. V lost 6 bases to trimming and J lost 4 bases, with 13 bases between them. Germline lookup yields CDR1 MNHEY and CDR2 SVGAGI.